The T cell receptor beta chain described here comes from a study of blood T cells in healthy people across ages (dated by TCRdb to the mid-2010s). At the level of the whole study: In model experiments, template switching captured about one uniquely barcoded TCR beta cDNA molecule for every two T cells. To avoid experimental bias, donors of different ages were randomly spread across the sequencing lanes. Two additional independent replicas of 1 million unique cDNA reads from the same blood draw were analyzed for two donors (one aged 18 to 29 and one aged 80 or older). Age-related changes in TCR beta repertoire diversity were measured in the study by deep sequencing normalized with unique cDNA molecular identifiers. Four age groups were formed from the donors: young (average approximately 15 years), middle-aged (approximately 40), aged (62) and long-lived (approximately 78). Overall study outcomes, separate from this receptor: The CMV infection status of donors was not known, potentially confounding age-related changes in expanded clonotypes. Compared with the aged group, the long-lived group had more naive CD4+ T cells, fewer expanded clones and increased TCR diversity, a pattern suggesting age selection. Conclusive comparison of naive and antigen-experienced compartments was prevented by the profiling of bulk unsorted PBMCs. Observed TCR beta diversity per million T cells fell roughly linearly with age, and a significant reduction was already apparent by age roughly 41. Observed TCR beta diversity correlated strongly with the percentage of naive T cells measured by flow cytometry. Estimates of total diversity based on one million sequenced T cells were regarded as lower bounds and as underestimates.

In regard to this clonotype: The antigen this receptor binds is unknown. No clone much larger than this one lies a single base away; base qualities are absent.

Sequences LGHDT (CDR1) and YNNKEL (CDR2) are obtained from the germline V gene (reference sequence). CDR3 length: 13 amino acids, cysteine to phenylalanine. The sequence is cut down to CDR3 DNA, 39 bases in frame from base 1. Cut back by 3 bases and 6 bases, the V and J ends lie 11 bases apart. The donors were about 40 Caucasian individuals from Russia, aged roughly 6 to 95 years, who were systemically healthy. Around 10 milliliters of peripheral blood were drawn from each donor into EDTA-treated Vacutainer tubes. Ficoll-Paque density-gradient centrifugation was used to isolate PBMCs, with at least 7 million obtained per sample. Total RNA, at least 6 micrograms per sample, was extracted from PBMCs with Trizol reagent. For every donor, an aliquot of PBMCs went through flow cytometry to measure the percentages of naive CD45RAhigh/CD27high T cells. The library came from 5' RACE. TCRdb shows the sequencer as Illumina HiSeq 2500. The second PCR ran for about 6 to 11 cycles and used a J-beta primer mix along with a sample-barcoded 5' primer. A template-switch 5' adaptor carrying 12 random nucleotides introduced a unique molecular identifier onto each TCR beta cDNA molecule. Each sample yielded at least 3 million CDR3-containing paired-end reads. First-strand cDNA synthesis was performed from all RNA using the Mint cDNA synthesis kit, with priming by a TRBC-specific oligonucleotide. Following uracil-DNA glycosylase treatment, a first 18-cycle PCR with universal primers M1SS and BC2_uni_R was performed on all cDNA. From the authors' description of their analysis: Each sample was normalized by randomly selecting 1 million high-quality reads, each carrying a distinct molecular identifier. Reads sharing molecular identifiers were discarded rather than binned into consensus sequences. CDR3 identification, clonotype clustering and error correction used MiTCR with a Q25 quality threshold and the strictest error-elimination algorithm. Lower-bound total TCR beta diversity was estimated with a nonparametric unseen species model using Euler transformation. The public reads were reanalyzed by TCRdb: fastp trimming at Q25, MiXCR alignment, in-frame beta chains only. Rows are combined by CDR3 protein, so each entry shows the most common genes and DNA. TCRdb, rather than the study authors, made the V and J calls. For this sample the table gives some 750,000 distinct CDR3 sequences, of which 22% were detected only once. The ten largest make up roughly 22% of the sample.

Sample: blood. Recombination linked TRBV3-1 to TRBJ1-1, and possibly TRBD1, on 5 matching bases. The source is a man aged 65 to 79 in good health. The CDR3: CASSHPGSPEAFF. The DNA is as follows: TGTGCCAGCAGCCACCCAGGGAGTCCTGAAGCTTTCTTT. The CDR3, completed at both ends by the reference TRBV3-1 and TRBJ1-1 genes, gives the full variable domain DTAVSQTPKYLVTQMGNDKSIKCEQNLGHDTMYWYKQDSKKFLKIMFSYNNKELIINETVPNRFSPKSPDKAHLNLHINSLELGDSAVYFCASSHPGSPEAFFGQGTRLTVV.